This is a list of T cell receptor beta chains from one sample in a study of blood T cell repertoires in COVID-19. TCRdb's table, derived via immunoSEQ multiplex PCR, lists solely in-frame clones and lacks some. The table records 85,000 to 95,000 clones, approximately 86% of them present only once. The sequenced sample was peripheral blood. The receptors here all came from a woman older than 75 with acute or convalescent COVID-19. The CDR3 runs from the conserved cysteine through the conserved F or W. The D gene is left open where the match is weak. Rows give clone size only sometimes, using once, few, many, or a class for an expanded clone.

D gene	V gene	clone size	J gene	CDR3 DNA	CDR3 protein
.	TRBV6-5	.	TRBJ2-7	TGTGCCAGCAGTCGCGGGGACAGCACCTACGAGCAGTACTTC	CASSRGDSTYEQYF
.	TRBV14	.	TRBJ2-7	TGTGCCAGCAGCCAAGATAGGAGCTCCTACGAGCAGTACTTC	CASSQDRSSYEQYF
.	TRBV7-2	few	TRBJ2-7	TGTGCCAGCAGCCGCCCCTCGGGGAACGCCTACGAGCAGTACTTC	CASSRPSGNAYEQYF
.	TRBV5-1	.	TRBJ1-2	TGCGCCAGCAGCTTGTACACCCAGGCTAACTATGGCTACACCTTC	CASSLYTQANYGYTF
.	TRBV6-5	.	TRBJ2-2	TGTGCCAGCAGTTACTCGGTTCTAGTGATGGCCGGGGAGCTGTTTTTT	CASSYSVLVMAGELFF
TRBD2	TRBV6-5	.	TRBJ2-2	TGTGCCAGCAGTTACTCGACGGGGGGTTTTGCCGGGGAGCTGTTTTTT	CASSYSTGGFAGELFF
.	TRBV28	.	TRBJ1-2	TGTGCCAGCAGTTTCAGGGTTCCGTGGGCATATGGCTACACCTTC	CASSFRVPWAYGYTF
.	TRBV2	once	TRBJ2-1	TGTGCCAGCAGTGAAGCGCAGGGGGGCCCTTACAATGAGCAGTTCTTC	CASSEAQGGPYNEQFF
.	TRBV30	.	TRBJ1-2	TGTGCCTGGAAAGTGGGAGTCGCAGGGAGGGGCTACACCTTC	CAWKVGVAGRGYTF
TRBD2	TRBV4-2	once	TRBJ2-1	TGTGCCAGCAGCCAAGGGCTAGCGGGGGGCCCTAGGGAGCAGTTCTTC	CASSQGLAGGPREQFF
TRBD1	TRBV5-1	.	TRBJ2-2	TGCGCCAGCAGCGGGGACAGGGTCCGGGAGCTGTTTTTT	CASSGDRVRELFF
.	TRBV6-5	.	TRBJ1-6	TGTGCCAGCAGTTCCCCAGGGGATCCTAATTCACCCCTCCACTTT	CASSSPGDPNSPLHF
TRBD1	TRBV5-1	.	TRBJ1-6	TGCGCCAGCAGCTTGGAGGGGACAGGACATTCACCCCTCCACTTT	CASSLEGTGHSPLHF
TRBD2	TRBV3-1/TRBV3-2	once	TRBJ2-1	TGTGCCAGCAGCCGTAGACTAGCGGGGGGTTTTGATGAGCAGTTCTTC	CASSRRLAGGFDEQFF
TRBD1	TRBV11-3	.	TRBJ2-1	TGTGCCAGCAGCTTACAGGGGGTTGATGAGCAGTTCTTC	CASSLQGVDEQFF
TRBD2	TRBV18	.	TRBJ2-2	TGTGCCAGCTCACCTCTAGCGGGGATGGTCGCCGGGGAGCTGTTTTTT	CASSPLAGMVAGELFF
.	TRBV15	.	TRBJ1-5	TGTGCCACCTCCCCAGGGCGAAGCAATCAGCCCCAGCATTTT	CATSPGRSNQPQHF
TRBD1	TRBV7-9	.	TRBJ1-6	TGTGCCAGCAGCTTGAGCCTAACAGGGGGCCCATCACCCCTCCACTTT	CASSLSLTGGPSPLHF
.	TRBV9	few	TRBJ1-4	TGTGCCAGCAGCGTAGCCGGGACTTCTAATGAAAAACTGTTTTTT	CASSVAGTSNEKLFF
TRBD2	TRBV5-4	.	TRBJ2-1	TGTGCCAGCAGCTCGGGACTAGCGGGGTACAATGAGCAGTTCTTC	CASSSGLAGYNEQFF
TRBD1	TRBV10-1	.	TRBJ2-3	TGCGCCAGCAGTGAGTACAGGACAGGGTCAGATACGCAGTATTTT	CASSEYRTGSDTQYF
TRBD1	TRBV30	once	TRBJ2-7	TGTGCCTGGAACCCGGGACAGAAGGACGAGCAGTACTTC	CAWNPGQKDEQYF
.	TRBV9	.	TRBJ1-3	TGTGCCAGCAGCGGGACAGCCTCTGGAAACACCATATATTTT	CASSGTASGNTIYF
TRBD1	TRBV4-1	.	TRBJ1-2	TGCGCCAGCAGCCAAGAAGGGACAGCCGCCTATGATGGCTACACCTTC	CASSQEGTAAYDGYTF
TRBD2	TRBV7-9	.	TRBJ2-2	TGTGCCAGCAGCTTAAAGGCCCCGACTAGCCGGACCGGGGAGCTGTTTTTT	CASSLKAPTSRTGELFF
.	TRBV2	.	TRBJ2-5	TGTGCCAGCAGTGATTTGGTAGGGGACCAAGAGACCCAGTACTTC	CASSDLVGDQETQYF
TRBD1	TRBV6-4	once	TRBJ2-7	TGTGCCAGCAGTGAAGGGACAGGGGGCTCCTACGAGCAGTACTTC	CASSEGTGGSYEQYF
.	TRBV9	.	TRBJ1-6	TGTGCCACCTCACAGGGTTTTAATTCACCCCTCCACTTT	CATSQGFNSPLHF
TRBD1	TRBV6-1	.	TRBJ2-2	TGTGCCAGCAGTGAAGAGACAGGGACCTTAAGCCTCATCACCGGGGAGCTGTTTTTT	CASSEETGTLSLITGELFF
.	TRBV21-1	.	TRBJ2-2	TGTGCCAGCAGCAGGGGGGTCGGGGAGCTGTTTTTT	CASSRGVGELFF
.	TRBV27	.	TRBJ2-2	TGTGCCAGCAAGGGGGGAGGGACCGGGGAGCTGTTTTTT	CASKGGGTGELFF
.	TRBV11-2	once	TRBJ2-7	TGTGCCAGCAGCTTAGTGGGCTTTCCAACCTACGAGCAGTACTTC	CASSLVGFPTYEQYF
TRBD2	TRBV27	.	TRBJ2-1	TGTGCCAGCAGTTTATTAGGACTAGCGGGGGTTAGCGAGCAGTTCTTC	CASSLLGLAGVSEQFF
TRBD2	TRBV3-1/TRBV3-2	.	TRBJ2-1	TGTGCCAGCAGCCAAGGGCCAGGACTAGCGGGGCATCGGTACAATGAGCAGTTCTTC	CASSQGPGLAGHRYNEQFF
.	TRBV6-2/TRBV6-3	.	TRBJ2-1	TGTGCCAGCAGTTACCCAGGGTGGCGGGGGCCATACAATGAGCAGTTCTTC	CASSYPGWRGPYNEQFF
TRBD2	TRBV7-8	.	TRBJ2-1	TGTGCCAGCAGCAGCGGGGCCTACAATGAGCAGTTCTTC	CASSSGAYNEQFF
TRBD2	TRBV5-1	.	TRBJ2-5	TGCGCCAGCAGCATCCGGACTAGCGGGGGGACCAAAGAGACCCAGTACTTC	CASSIRTSGGTKETQYF
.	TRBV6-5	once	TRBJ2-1	TGTGCCAGCAGTTACTGGGGCGGTGAGCAGTTCTTC	CASSYWGGEQFF
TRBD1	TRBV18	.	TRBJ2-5	TGTGCCAGCTCACCGCGGACAGGGGGCGAAGAGACCCAGTACTTC	CASSPRTGGEETQYF
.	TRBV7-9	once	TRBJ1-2	TGTGCCAGCAGCCACCGGGGGGGAGGCTACACCTTC	CASSHRGGGYTF
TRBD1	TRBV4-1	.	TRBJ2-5	TGCGCCAGCCGACGGTCCGGGACAGGACAAGAGACCCAGTACTTC	CASRRSGTGQETQYF
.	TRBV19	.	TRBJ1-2	TGTGCCAGTAGCCCAGCGGGACACTCTGGCTACACCTTC	CASSPAGHSGYTF
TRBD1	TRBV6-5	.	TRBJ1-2	TGTGCCAGCAGATATCCGGGACAGAGCTCCTATGGCTACACCTTC	CASRYPGQSSYGYTF
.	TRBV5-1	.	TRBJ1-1	TGCGCCAGCAGCTTCGGACAGATGAACACTGAAGCTTTCTTT	CASSFGQMNTEAFF
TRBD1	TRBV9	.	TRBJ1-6	TGTGCCAGCAGCTTAAGACAGGGAGGCAATTCACCCCTCCACTTT	CASSLRQGGNSPLHF
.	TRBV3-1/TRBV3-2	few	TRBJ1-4	TGTGCCAGCAGCCCCTTTATGACAGCAACTAATGAAAAACTGTTTTTT	CASSPFMTATNEKLFF
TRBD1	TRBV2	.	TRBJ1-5	TGTGCCAGCGAGCCGGACAGGGTCCCTAATCAGCCCCAGCATTTT	CASEPDRVPNQPQHF
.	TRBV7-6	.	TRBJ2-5	TGTGCCAGCAGCTCGCGGCTGGGAGAGACCCAGTACTTC	CASSSRLGETQYF
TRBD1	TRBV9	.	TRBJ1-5	TGTGCCAGCAATGAAAAGGGCACAGGGGCTACCAGCAATCAGCCCCAGCATTTT	CASNEKGTGATSNQPQHF
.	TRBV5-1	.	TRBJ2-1	TGCGCCAGCAGCTTGGGGCAGGGCGGAAACAATGAGCAGTTCTTC	CASSLGQGGNNEQFF
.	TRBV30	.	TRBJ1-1	TGTGCCTGGAGTGTAGGATCCCTAGACACTGAAGCTTTCTTT	CAWSVGSLDTEAFF
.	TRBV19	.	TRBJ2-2	TGTGCCAGTAGTATAATAGCTAGGGGAACCGGGGAGCTGTTTTTT	CASSIIARGTGELFF
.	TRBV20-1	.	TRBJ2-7	TGCAGTGCTATTCTTAACGAGCAGTACTTC	CSAILNEQYF
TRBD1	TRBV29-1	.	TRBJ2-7	TGCAGCGTCGCCGGGGGACAGGAACACTACGAGCAGTACTTC	CSVAGGQEHYEQYF
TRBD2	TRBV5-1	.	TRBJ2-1	TGCGCCAGCAGCATCGGGACTAGCGGGGGGTCCAGTGAGCAGTTCTTC	CASSIGTSGGSSEQFF
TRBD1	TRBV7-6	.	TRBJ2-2	TGTGCCAGCAGCTCAAGACAGGGGGGCAGCACCGGGGAGCTGTTTTTT	CASSSRQGGSTGELFF
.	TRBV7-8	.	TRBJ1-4	TGTGCCAGCAGCTTAGCGGAGGGGTCTAATGAAAAACTGTTTTTT	CASSLAEGSNEKLFF
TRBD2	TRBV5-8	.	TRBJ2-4	TGTGCCAGCGAAATAGCGGGGACTTCCAAAAACATTCAGTACTTT	CASEIAGTSKNIQYF
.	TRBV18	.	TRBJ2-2	TGTGCCAGCTCACCACCGGGCAGTGCCTTCACCGGGGAGCTGTTTTTT	CASSPPGSAFTGELFF
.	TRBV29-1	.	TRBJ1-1	TGCAGCTCAGGGAACGGTAACACTGAAGCTTTCTTT	CSSGNGNTEAFF